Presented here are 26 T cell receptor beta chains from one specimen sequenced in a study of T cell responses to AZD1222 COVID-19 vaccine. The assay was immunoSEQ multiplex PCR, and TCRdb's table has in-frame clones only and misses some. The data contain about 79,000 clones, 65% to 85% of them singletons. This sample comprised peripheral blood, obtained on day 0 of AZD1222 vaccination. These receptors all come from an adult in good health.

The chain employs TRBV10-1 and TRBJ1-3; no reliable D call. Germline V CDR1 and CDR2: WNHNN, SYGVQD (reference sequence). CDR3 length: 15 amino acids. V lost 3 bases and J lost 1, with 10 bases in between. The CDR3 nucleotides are TGCGCCAGCAGTGAAGGACGTCTTTCTGGAAACACCATATATTTT. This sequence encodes CASSEGRLSGNTIYF.

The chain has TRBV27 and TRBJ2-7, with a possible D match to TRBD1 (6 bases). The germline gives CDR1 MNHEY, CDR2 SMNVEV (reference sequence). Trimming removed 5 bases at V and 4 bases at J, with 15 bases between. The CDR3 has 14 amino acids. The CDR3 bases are TGTGCCAGCAGTACCACCCGGACAGCGTACGAGCAGTACTTC. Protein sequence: CASSTTRTAYEQYF.

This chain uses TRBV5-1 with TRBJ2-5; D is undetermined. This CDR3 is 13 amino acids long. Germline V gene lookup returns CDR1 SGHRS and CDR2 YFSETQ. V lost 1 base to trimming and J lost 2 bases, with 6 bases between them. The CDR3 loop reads CASSLKQQETQYF. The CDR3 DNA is TGCGCCAGCAGCTTGAAGCAGCAAGAGACCCAGTACTTC.

CDR3 residues: CAWSVLASYNEQFF. The CDR3 DNA follows: TGTGCCTGGAGTGTACTAGCTTCTTACAATGAGCAGTTCTTC. The chain employs TRBV30 and TRBJ2-1, with D possibly TRBD2 on 6 matching bases. V was cut by 0 bases and J by 4 bases, with 10 bases left in between. CDR1 GTSNPN and CDR2 SVGIG come from the germline V gene (reference sequence). CDR3 size: 14 residues.

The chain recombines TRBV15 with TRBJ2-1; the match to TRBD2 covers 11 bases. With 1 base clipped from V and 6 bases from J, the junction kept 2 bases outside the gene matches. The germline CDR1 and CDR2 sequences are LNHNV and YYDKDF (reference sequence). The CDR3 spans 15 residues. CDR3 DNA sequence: TGTGCCACCAGCAGAGTAGCGGGGGGGGTCAATGAGCAGTTCTTC. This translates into CATSRVAGGVNEQFF.

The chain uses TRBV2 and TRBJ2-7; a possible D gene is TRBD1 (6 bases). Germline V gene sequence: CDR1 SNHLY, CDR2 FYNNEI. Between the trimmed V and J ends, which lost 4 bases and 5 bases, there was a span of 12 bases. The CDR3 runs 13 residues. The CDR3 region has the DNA TGTGCCAGCAGTGTGGCCAGGGGCAACGAGCAGTACTTC. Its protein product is CASSVARGNEQYF.

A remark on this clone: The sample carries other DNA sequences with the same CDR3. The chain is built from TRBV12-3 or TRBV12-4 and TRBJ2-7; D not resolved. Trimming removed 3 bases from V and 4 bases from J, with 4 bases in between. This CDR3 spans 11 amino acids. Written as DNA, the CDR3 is TGTGCCAGCAGTTTTGGGTACGAGCAGTACTTC. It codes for CASSFGYEQYF.

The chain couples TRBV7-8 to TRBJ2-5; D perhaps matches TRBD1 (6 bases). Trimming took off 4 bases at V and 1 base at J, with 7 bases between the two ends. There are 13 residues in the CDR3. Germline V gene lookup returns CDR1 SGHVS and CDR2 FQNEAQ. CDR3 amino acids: CASSWGLQETQYF. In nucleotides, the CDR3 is TGTGCCAGCAGCTGGGGGCTCCAAGAGACCCAGTACTTC.

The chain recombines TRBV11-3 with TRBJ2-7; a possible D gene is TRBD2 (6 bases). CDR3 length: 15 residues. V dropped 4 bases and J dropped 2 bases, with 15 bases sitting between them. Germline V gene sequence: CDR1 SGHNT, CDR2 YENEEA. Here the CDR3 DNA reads TGTGCCAGCAGCTCCCCGGGAGAGAGGCCCTACGAGCAGTACTTC. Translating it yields CASSSPGERPYEQYF.

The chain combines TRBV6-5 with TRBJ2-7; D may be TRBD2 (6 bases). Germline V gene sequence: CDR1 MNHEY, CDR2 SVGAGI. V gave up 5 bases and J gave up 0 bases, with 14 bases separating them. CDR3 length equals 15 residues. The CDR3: CASSTASGSSYEQYF. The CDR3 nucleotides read TGTGCCAGCAGTACCGCGTCCGGGAGCTCCTACGAGCAGTACTTC.

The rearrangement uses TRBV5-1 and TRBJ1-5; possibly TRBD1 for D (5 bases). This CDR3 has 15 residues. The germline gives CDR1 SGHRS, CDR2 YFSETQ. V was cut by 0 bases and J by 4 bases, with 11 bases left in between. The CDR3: CASSLGDLPNQPQHF. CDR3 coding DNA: TGCGCCAGCAGCTTGGGGGACCTACCGAATCAGCCCCAGCATTTT.

The CDR3 sequence: CAWSGFILGGYTF. CDR3 bases: TGTGCCTGGAGCGGATTCATACTAGGTGGCTACACCTTC. V is TRBV30 and J is TRBJ1-2; D is uncertain. Trimming took 3 bases from V and 7 from J, leaving 15 bases between them. CDR3 size: 13 residues. Germline values: CDR1 GTSNPN, CDR2 SVGIG (reference sequence). Complete variable domain (other parts from reference TRBV30 and TRBJ1-2): SQTIHQWPATLVQPVGSPLSLECTVEGTSNPNLYWYRQAAGRGLQLLFYSVGIGQISSEVPQNLSASRPQDRQFILSSKKLLLSDSGFYLCAWSGFILGGYTFGSGTRLTVV.

This chain's CDR3 is CASSPQAGSSYNEQFF. CDR3 bases: TGTGCCAGCTCACCCCAAGCGGGAAGCTCCTACAATGAGCAGTTCTTC. The J gene is TRBJ2-1, the V gene TRBV18; 7 bases fit TRBD2. Trimming took 3 bases from V and 0 from J; bases not matched to a gene: 5. Germline CDR1 KGHSH, CDR2 LQKENI. This CDR3 is built from 16 residues.

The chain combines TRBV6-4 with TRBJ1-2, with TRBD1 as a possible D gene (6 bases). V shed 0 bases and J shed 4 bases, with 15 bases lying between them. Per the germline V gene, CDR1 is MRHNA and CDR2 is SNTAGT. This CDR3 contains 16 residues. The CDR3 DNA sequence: TGTGCCAGCAGTGACTCGCGGCCGTCCAGGGGCTATGGCTACACCTTC. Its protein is CASSDSRPSRGYGYTF.

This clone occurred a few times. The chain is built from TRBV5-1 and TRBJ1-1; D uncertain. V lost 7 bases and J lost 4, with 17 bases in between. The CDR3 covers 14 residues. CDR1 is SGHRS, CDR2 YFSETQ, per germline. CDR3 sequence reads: CASGGSTDLTEAFF. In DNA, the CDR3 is TGCGCCAGCGGTGGGTCCACAGATCTCACTGAAGCTTTCTTT. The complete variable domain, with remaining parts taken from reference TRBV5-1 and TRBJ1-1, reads KAGVTQTPRYLIKTRGQQVTLSCSPISGHRSVSWYQQTPGQGLQFLFEYFSETQRNKGNFPGRFSGRQFSNSRSEMNVSTLELGDSALYLCASGGSTDLTEAFFGQGTRLTVV.

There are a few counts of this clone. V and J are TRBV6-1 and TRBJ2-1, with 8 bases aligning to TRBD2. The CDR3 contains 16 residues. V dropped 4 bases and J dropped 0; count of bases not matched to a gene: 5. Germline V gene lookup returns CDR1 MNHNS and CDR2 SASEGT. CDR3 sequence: CASSAGGAGSYNEQFF. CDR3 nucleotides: TGTGCCAGCAGTGCCGGGGGGGCAGGCTCCTACAATGAGCAGTTCTTC.

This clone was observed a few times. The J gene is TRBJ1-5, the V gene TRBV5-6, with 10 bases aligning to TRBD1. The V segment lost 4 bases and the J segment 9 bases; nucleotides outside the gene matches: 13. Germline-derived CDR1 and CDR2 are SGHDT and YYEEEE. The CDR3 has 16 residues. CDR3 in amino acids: CASSGDRGRRGGPQHF. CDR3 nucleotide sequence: TGTGCCAGCAGCGGCGACAGGGGGCGCAGGGGAGGGCCCCAGCATTTT.

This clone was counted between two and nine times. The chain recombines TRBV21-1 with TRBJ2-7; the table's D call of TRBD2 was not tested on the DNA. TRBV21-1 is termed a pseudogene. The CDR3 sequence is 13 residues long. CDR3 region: CASRRVLRREQYF. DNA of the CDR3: TGTGCCAGCAGGCGGGTTCTTCGGAGGGAGCAGTACTTC.

Here the CDR3 reads CASSPKGRGGNTIYF. For the CDR3, the DNA is TGTGCCAGCAGCCCAAAAGGCAGAGGAGGAAACACCATATATTTT. The chain uses TRBV11-1 and TRBJ1-3; D gene unclear. Trimming left V 5 bases short and J 4 bases short, with 15 bases between. Germline CDR1 reads SGHAT; CDR2 reads FQDESV (reference sequence). This CDR3 spans 15 amino acids. Using reference TRBV11-1 and TRBJ1-3 for the parts outside the CDR3, the full variable domain is EAEVAQSPRYKITEKSQAVAFWCDPISGHATLYWYRQILGQGPELLVQFQDESVVDDSQLPKDRFSAERLKGVDSTLKIQPAELGDSAMYLCASSPKGRGGNTIYFGEGSWLTVV.

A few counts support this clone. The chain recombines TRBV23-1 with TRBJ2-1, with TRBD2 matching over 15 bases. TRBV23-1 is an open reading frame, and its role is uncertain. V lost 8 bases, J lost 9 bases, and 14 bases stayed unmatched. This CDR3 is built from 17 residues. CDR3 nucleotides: TGCGCCAGCCTCGACTATCATGGGACTAGCGGGGGGCCTGAGCAGTTCTTC. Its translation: CASLDYHGTSGGPEQFF.

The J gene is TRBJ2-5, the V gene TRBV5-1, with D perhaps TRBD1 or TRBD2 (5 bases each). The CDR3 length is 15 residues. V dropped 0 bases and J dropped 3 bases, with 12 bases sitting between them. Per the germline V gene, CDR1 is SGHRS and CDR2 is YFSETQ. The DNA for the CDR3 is TGCGCCAGCAGCTTGGCCGGGACGCCTGAAGAGACCCAGTACTTC. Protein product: CASSLAGTPEETQYF.

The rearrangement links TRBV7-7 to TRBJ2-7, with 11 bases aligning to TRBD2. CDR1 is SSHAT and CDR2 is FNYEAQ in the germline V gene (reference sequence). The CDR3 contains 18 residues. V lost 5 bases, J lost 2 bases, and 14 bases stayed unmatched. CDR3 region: CASSAPWASGRPTYEQYF. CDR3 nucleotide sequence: TGTGCCAGCAGCGCCCCGTGGGCTAGCGGGAGGCCAACCTACGAGCAGTACTTC.

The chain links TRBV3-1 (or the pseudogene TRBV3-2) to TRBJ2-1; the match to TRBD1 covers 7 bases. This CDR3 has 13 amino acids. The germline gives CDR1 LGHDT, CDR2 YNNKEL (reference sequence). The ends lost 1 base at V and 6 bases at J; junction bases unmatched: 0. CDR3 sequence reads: CASSQGQGNEQFF. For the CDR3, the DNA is TGTGCCAGCAGCCAAGGACAGGGCAATGAGCAGTTCTTC.

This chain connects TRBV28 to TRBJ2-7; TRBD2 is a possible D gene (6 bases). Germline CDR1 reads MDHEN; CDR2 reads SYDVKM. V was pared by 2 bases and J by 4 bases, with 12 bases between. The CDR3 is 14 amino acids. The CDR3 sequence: CASSLTAGKYEQYF. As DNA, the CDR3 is TGTGCCAGCAGTTTAACGGCGGGGAAATACGAGCAGTACTTC.

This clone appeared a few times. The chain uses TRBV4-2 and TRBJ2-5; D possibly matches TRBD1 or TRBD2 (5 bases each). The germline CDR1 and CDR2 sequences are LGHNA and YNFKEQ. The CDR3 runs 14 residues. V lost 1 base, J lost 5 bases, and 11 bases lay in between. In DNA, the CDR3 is TGTGCCAGCAGCCAAGGGGGGACGGGCGAGACCCAGTACTTC. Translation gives CASSQGGTGETQYF.

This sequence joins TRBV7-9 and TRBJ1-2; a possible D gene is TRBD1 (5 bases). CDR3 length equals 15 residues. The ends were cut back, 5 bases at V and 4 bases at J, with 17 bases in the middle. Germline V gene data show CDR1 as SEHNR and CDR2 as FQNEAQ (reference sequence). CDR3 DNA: TGTGCCAGCAGCCCCAGTGCAGGGAGGGTCTATGGCTACACCTTC. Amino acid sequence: CASSPSAGRVYGYTF.